This T cell receptor beta chain is from a study of T cell repertoires in cytomegalovirus infection. Study overall: Public signatures in TCR beta pointed to CMV infection and matching HLA type.

Of note for this clonotype: The antigen remains unidentified.

Findings and caveats of the study: Clonotype analysis showed dominance of the ex vivo response by HLA-C-restricted CMV-specific TCR beta clonotypes. The study identified carriers of CMV plus the relevant HLA from cumulative public TCR beta family frequency.

TCRdb re-derived calls from the reads in MiXCR, one entry per CDR3 protein. This sample has 120,000 to 150,000 distinct CDR3 sequences, with about 6% found just once. Trimming took 6 bases from V and 2 from J, leaving 17 bases between them. Germline V CDR1 and CDR2: SGHRS, YFSETQ. CDR3 size: 16 residues. The chain carries TRBV5-1 and TRBJ2-2; D remains ambiguous. The sequence came from a human donor in good health (CMV status not recorded). Some clones in this sample may be carry-over from other donors' samples. Sequencing was carried out using PBMCs. The CDR3 protein is CASIPEPGTNTGELFF. The CDR3 DNA is TGCGCCAGCATCCCGGAGCCAGGCACTAACACCGGGGAGCTGTTTTTT.